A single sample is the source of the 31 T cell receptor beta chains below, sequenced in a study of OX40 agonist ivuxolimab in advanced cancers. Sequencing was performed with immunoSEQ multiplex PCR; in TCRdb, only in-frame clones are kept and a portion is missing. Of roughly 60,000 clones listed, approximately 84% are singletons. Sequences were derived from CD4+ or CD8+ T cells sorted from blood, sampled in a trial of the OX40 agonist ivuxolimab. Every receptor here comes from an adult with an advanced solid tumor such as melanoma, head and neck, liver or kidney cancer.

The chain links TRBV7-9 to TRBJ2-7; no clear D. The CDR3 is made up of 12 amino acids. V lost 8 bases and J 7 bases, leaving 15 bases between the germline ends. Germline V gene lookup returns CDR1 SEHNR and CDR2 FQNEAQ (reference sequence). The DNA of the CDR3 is TGTGCCAGCTACGGAGTCTTGGGGGAGCAGTACTTC. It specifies CASYGVLGEQYF.

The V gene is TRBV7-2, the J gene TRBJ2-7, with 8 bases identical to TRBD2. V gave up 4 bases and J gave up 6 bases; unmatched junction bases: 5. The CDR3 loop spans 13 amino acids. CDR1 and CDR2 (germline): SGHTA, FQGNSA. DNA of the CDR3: TGTGCCAGCAGCTCGGGACTAGGATTCGAGCAGTACTTC. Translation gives CASSSGLGFEQYF.

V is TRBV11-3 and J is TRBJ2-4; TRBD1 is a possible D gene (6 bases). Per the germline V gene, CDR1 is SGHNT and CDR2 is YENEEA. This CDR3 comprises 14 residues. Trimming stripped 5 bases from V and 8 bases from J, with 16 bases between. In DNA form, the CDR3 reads TGTGCCAGCAGCCCCAGGGACACGAGAGACATTCAGTACTTC. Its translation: CASSPRDTRDIQYF.

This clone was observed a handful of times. The CDR3: CASSLERGDYLETQYF. As DNA, the CDR3 is TGCGCCAGCAGCTTGGAGAGGGGGGACTACCTAGAGACCCAGTACTTC. The chain employs TRBV5-1 and TRBJ2-5; TRBD2 might be the D (7 bases). The CDR3 is made up of 16 amino acids. V lost 0 bases to trimming and J lost 4 bases, with 16 bases between them. Germline V gene data show CDR1 as SGHRS and CDR2 as YFSETQ.

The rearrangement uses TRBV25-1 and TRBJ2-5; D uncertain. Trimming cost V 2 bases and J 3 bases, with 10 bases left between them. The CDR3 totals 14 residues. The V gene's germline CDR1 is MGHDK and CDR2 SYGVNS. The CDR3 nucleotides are TGTGCCAGCAGTGAACTTCTCCGGAAAGAGACCCAGTACTTC. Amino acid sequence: CASSELLRKETQYF. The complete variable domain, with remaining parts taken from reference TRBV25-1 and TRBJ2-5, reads EADIYQTPRYLVIGTGKKITLECSQTMGHDKMYWYQQDPGMELHLIHYSYGVNSTEKGDLSSESTVSRIRTEHFPLTLESARPSHTSQYLCASSELLRKETQYFGPGTRLLVL.

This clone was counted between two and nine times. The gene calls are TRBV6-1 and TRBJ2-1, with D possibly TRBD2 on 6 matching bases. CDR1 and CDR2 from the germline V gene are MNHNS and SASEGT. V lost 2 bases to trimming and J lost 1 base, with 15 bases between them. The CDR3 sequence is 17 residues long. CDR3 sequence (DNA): TGTGCCAGCAGTGAAAAGATTAGCGGAGCTTCCTACAATGAGCAGTTCTTC. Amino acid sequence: CASSEKISGASYNEQFF.

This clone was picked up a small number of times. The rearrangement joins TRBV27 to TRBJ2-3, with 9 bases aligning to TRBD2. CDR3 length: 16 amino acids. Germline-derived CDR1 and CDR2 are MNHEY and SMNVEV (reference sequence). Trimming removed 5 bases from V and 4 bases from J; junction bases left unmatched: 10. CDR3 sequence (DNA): TGTGCCAGCAGTCCTCTTAGCGGGAGTCCCGCAGATACGCAGTATTTT. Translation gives CASSPLSGSPADTQYF.

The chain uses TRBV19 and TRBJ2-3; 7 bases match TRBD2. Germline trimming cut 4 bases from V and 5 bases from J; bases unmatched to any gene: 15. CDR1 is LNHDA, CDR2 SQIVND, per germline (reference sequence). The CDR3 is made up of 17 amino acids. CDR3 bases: TGTGCCAGTAGTACCGTTTTGGGCGGGAGAGCGAGAGATACGCAGTATTTT. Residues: CASSTVLGGRARDTQYF.

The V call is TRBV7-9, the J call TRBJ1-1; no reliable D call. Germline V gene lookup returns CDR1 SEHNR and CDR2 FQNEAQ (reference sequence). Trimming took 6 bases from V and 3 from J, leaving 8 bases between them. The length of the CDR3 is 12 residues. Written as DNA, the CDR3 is TGTGCCAGCAGTACGATATACACTGAAGCTTTCTTT. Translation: CASSTIYTEAFF.

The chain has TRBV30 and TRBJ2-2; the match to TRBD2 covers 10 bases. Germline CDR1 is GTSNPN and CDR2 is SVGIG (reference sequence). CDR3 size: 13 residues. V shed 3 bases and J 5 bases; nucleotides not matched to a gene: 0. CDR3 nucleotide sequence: TGTGCCTGGAGGACTAGCGGGACCGGGGAGCTGTTTTTT. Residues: CAWRTSGTGELFF.

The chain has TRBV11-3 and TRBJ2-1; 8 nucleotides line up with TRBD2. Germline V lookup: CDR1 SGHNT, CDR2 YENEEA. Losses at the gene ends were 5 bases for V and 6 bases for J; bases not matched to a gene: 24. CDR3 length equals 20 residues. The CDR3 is CASSPSQGSSGWKDFNEQFF. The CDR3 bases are TGTGCCAGCAGCCCATCCCAGGGTTCTAGCGGGTGGAAGGATTTCAATGAGCAGTTCTTC.

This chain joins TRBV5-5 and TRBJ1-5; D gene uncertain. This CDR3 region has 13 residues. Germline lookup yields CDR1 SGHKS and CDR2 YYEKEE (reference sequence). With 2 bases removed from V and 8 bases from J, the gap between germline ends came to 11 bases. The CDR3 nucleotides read TGTGCCAGCAGCTTCACGGAATGGAAGCCCCAGCATTTT. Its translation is CASSFTEWKPQHF.

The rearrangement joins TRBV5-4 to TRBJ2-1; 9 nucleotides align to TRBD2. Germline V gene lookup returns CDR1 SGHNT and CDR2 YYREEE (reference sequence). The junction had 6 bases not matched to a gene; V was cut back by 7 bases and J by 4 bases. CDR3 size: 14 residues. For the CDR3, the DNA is TGTGCCAGCGGAAGTAGCGGGAGTTACAATGAGCAGTTCTTC. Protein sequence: CASGSSGSYNEQFF.

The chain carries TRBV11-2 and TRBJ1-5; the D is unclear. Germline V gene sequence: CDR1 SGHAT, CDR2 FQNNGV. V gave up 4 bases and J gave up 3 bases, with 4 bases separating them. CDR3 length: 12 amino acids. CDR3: CASSSDNQPQHF. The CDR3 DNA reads TGTGCCAGCAGCTCCGACAATCAGCCCCAGCATTTT.

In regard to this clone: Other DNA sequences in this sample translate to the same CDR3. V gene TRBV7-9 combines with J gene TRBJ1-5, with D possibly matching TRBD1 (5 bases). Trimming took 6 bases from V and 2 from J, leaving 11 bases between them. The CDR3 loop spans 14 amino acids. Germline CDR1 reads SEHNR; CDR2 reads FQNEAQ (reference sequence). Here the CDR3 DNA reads TGTGCCAGCAGAGGGGACGCCGGCAATCAGCCCCAGCATTTT. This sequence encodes CASRGDAGNQPQHF.

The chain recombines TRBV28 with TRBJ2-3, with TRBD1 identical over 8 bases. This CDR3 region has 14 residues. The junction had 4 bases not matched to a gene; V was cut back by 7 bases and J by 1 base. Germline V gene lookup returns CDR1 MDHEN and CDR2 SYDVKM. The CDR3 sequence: CASNSGQGTDTQYF. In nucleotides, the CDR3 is TGTGCCAGCAATTCGGGACAGGGCACAGATACGCAGTATTTT.

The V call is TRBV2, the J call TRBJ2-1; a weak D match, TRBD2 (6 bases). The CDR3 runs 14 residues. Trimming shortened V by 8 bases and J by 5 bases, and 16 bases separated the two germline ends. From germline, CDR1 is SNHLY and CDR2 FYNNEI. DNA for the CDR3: TGTGCCAGCCTGATTACTAGCAAGGACAATGAGCAGTTCTTC. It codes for CASLITSKDNEQFF. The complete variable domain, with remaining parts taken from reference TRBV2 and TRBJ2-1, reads EPEVTQTPSHQVTQMGQEVILRCVPISNHLYFYWYRQILGQKVEFLVSFYNNEISEKSEIFDDQFSVERPDGSNFTLKIRSTKLEDSAMYFCASLITSKDNEQFFGPGTRLTVL.

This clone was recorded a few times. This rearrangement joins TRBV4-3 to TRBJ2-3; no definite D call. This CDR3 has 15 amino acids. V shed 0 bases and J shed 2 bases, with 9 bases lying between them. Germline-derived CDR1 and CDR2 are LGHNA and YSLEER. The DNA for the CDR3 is TGCGCCAGCAGCCAAGATTTGGAAAACACAGATACGCAGTATTTT. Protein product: CASSQDLENTDTQYF.

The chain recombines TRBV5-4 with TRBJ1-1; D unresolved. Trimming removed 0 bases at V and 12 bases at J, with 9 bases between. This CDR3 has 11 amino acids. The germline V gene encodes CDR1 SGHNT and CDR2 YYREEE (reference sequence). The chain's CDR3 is CASSLGSETFF. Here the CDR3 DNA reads TGTGCCAGCAGCTTGGGGTCGGAGACTTTCTTT.

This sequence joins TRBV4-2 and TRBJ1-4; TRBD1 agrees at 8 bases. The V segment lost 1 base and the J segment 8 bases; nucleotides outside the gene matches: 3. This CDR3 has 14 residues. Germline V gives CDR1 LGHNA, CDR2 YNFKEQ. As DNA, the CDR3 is TGTGCCAGCAGCCAAGGCAGGGGGCCGGAAAAACTGTTTTTT. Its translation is CASSQGRGPEKLFF.

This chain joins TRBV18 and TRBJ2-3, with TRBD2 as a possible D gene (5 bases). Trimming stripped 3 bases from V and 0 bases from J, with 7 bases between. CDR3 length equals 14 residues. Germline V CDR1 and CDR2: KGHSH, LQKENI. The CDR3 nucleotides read TGTGCCAGCTCACCTAGACTAAGCACAGATACGCAGTATTTT. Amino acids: CASSPRLSTDTQYF.

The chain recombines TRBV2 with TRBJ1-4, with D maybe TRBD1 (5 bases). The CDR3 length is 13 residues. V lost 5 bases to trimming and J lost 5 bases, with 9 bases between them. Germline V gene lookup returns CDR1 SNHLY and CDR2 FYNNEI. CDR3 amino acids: CASSRDGNEKLFF. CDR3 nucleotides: TGTGCCAGCAGTAGGGACGGGAATGAAAAACTGTTTTTT.

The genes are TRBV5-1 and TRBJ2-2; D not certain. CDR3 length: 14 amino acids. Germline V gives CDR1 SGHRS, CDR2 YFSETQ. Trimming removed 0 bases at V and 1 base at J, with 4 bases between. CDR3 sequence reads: CASSLALNTGELFF. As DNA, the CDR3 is TGCGCCAGCAGCTTGGCGCTGAACACCGGGGAGCTGTTTTTT. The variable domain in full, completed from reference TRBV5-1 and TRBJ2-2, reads KAGVTQTPRYLIKTRGQQVTLSCSPISGHRSVSWYQQTPGQGLQFLFEYFSETQRNKGNFPGRFSGRQFSNSRSEMNVSTLELGDSALYLCASSLALNTGELFFGEGSRLTVL.

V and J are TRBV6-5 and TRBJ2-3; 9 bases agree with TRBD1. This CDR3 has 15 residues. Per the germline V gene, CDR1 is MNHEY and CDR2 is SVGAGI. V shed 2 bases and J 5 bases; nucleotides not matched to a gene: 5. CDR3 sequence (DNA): TGTGCCAGCAGTTACAGTGGGACAGGGAGAGATACGCAGTATTTT. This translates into CASSYSGTGRDTQYF.

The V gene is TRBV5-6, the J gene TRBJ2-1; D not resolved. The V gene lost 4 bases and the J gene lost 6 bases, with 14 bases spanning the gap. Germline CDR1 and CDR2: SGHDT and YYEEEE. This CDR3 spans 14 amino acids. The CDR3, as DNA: TGTGCCAGCAGCGGCCCCCTTCTCGGCAATGAGCAGTTCTTC. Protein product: CASSGPLLGNEQFF. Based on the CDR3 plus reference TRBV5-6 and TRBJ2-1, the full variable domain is DAGVTQSPTHLIKTRGQQVTLRCSPKSGHDTVSWYQQALGQGPQFIFQYYEEEERQRGNFPDRFSGHQFPNYSSELNVNALLLGDSALYLCASSGPLLGNEQFFGPGTRLTVL.

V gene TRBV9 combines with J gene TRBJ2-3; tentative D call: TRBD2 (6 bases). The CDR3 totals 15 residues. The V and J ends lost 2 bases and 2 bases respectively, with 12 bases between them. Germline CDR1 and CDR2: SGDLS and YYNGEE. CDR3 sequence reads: CASSVIGRSTDTQYF. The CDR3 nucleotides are TGTGCCAGCAGCGTGATCGGGAGATCCACAGATACGCAGTATTTT.

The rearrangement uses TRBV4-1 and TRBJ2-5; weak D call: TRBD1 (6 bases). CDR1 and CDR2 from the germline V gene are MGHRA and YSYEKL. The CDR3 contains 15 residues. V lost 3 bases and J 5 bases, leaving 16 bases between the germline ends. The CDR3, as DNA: TGCGCCAGCAGCCAGGCGACAGGATTTTGGGAGACCCAGTACTTC. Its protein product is CASSQATGFWETQYF.

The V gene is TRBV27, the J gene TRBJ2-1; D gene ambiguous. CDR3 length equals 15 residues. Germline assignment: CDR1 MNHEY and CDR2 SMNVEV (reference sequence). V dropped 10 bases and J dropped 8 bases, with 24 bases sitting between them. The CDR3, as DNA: TGTGCCATCCGTCCACGCCCAGCTGTCCGCGATGAGCAGTTCTTC. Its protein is CAIRPRPAVRDEQFF.

CDR3 nucleotides: TGTGCCAGCAGTCAGTCGTCTGGAAACACCATATATTTT. Translated, it gives CASSQSSGNTIYF. This sequence joins TRBV2 and TRBJ1-3; D ambiguous. The V end lost 5 bases, the J end lost 1 base, and 6 bases lay between the germline ends. CDR1 and CDR2 (germline): SNHLY, FYNNEI. This CDR3 has 13 residues.

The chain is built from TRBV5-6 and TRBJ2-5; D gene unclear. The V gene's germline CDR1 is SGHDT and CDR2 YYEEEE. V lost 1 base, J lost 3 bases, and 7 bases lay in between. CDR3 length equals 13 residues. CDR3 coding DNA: TGTGCCAGCAGCTTGTATAATGAAGAGACCCAGTACTTC. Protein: CASSLYNEETQYF.

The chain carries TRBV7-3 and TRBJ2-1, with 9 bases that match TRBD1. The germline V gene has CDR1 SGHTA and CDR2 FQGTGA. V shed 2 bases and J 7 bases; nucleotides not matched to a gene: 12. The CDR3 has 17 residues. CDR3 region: CASSLGRDRVIINEQFF. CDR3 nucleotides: TGTGCCAGCAGCTTAGGAAGGGACAGGGTTATCATTAATGAGCAGTTCTTC.